This T cell receptor beta chain was documented in a study of control samples from healthy donors and cancer patients. The CDR3 is 12 residues long. The ends lost 11 bases at V and 9 bases at J; junction bases unmatched: 8. Germline assignment: CDR1 LNHDA and CDR2 SQIVND (reference sequence). The protocol was immunoSEQ multiplex PCR, while the TCRdb copy is restricted to in-frame clones and leaves out a portion. Among approximately 220,000 clones listed, roughly 94% were seen once. The clonotype was recovered from a man aged 50 or older in good health. The chain employs TRBV19 and TRBJ2-7; 12 nucleotides match TRBD1. Specimen: blood. As DNA, the CDR3 is TGTGCCGCCGGGACAGGGGGCGGTAGGCAGTACTTC. Protein: CAAGTGGGRQYF.